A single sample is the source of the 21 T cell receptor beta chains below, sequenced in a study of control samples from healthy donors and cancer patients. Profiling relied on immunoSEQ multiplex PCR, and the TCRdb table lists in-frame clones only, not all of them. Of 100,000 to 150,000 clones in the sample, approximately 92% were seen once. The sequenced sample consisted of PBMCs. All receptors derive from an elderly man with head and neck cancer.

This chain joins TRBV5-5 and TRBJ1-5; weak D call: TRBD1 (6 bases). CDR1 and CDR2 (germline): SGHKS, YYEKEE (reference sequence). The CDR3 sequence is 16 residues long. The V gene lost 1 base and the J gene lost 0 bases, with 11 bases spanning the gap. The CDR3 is CASSLWGPYSNQPQHF. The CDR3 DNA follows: TGTGCCAGCAGCTTGTGGGGGCCTTATAGCAATCAGCCCCAGCATTTT.

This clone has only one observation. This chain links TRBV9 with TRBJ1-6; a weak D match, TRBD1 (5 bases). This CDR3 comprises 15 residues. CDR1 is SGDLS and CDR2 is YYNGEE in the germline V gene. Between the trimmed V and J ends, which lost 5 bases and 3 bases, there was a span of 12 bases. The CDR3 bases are TGTGCCAGCAGTGGGGGGTTGCACTATAATTCACCCCTCCACTTT. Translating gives CASSGGLHYNSPLHF.

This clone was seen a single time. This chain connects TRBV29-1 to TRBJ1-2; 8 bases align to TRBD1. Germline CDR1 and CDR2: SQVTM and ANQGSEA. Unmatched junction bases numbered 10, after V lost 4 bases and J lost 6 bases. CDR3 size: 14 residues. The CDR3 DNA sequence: TGCAGCGTTGTGTGGCAGGGGGCGCGAGATGGCTACACCTTC. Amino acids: CSVVWQGARDGYTF.

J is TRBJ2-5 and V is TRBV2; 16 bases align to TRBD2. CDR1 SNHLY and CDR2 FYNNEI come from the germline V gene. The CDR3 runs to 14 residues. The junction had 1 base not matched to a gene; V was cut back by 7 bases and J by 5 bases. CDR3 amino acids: CASKGLAGGETQYF. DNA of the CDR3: TGTGCCAGCAAGGGACTAGCGGGAGGGGAGACCCAGTACTTC.

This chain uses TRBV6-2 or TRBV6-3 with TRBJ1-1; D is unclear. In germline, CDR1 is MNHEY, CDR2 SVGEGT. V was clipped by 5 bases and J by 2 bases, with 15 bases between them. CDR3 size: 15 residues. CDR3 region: CASSIRADPNTEAFF. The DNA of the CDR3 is TGTGCCAGCAGTATCCGAGCAGACCCTAACACTGAAGCTTTCTTT.

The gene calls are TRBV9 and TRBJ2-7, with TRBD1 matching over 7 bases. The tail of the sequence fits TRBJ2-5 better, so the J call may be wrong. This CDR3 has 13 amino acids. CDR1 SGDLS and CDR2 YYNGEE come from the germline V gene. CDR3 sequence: CASSPGQDPTQYF. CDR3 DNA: TGTGCCAGCAGCCCAGGACAGGACCCGACCCAGTACTTC.

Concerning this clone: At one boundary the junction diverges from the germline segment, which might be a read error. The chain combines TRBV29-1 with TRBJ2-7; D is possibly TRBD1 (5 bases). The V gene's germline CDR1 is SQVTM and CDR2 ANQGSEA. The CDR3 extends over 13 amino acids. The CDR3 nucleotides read TGCAGCGTTCAAGACAGTCGCCAGCACGAGCAGTACTTC. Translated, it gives CSVQDSRQHEQYF.

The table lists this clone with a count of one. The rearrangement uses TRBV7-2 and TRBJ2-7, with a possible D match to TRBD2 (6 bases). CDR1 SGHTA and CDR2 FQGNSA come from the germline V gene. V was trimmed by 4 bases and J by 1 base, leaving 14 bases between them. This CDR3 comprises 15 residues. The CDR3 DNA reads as TGTGCCAGCAGCTGGGACGGAGGGCGATCCTACGAGCAGTACTTC. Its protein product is CASSWDGGRSYEQYF.

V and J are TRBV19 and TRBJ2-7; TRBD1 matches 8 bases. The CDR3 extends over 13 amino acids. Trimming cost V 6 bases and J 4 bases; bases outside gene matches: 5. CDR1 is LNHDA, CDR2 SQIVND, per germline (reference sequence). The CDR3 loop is CASRGQAPYEQYF. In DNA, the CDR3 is TGTGCCAGTAGGGGACAGGCTCCTTACGAGCAGTACTTC.

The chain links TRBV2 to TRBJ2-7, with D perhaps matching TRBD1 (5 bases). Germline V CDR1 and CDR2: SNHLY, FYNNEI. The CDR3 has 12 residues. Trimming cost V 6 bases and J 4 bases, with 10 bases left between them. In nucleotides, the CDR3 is TGTGCCAGCAGCACGACAGAGTACGAGCAGTACTTC. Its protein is CASSTTEYEQYF.

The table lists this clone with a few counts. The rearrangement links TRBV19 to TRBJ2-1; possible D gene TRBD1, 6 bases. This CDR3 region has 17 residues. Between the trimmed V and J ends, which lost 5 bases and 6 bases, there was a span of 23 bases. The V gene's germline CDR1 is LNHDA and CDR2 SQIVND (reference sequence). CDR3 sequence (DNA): TGTGCCAGTAGTCTCACTGGGGAGACAGGCAATGGCAATGAGCAGTTCTTC. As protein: CASSLTGETGNGNEQFF.

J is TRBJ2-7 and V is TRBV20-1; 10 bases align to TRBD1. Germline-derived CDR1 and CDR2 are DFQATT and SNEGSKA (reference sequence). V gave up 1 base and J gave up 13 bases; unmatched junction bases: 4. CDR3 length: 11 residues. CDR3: CSARVGQGKYF. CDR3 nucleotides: TGCAGTGCTAGAGTGGGACAGGGGAAATACTTC.

This CDR3 reads CASSPSPGSGNTIYF. Written as DNA, the CDR3 is TGCGCCAGCAGCCCGTCCCCTGGCTCTGGAAACACCATATATTTT. This chain links TRBV5-1 with TRBJ1-3; no definite D call. The CDR3 contains 15 residues. Between the trimmed V and J ends, which lost 4 bases and 0 bases, there was a span of 11 bases. CDR1 is SGHRS, CDR2 YFSETQ, per germline.

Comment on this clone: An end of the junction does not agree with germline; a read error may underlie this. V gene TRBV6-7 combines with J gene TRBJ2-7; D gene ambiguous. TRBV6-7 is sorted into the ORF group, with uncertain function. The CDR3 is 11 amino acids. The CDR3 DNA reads TGTGCCAGCAGTTACTCAGCCCTAGGTTGCTTC. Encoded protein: CASSYSALGCF.

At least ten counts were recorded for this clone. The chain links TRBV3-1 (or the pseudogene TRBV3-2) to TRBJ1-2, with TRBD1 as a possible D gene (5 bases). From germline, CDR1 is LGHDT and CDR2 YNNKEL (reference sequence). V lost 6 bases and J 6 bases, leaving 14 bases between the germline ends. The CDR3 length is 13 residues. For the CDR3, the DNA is TGTGCCAGCAGACGCGTCGGGGACCATGGCTACACCTTC. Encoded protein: CASRRVGDHGYTF.

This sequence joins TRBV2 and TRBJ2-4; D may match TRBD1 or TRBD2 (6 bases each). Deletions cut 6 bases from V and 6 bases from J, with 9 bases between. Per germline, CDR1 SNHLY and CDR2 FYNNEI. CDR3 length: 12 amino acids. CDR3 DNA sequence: TGTGCCAGCAGGAGGGGGGCAAACATTCAGTACTTC. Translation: CASRRGANIQYF.

The CDR3 bases are TGTGCCACCAGTGATTGGACTGGCTACACCTTC. Protein sequence: CATSDWTGYTF. The rearrangement uses TRBV24-1 and TRBJ1-2; unclear D gene. The CDR3 is 11 amino acids. Germline CDR1 is KGHDR and CDR2 is SFDVKD. V was clipped by 2 bases and J by 7 bases, with 4 bases between them.

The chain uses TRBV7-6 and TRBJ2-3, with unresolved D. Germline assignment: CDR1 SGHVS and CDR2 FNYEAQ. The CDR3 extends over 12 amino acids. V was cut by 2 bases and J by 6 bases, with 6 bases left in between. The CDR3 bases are TGTGCCAGCAGCTTATACGGGGATACGCAGTATTTT. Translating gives CASSLYGDTQYF. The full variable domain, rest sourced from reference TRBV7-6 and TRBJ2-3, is GAGVSQSPRYKVTKRGQDVALRCDPISGHVSLYWYRQALGQGPEFLTYFNYEAQQDKSGLPNDRFSAERPEGSISTLTIQRTEQRDSAMYRCASSLYGDTQYFGPGTRLTVL.

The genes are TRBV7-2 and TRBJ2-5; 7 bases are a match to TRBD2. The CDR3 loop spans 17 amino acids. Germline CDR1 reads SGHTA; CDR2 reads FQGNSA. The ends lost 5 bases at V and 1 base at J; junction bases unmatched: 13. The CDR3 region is CASSAPSGSRSQETQYF. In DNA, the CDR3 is TGTGCCAGCAGCGCCCCTAGCGGCTCGAGATCCCAAGAGACCCAGTACTTC.

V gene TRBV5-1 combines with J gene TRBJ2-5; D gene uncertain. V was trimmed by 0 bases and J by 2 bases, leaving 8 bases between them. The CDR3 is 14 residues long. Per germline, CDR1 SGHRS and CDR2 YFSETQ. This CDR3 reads CASSLAPRQETQYF. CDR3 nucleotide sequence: TGCGCCAGCAGCTTGGCCCCCCGACAAGAGACCCAGTACTTC.

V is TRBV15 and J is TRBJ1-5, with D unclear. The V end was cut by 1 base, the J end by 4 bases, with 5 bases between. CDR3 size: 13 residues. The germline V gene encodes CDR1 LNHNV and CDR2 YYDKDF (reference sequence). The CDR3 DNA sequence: TGTGCCACCAGCAGAGGGAAGAATCAGCCCCAGCATTTT. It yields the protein CATSRGKNQPQHF.